Each of the 26 T cell receptor beta chains below was sequenced from the same sample in a study of blood T cell repertoires in COVID-19. Libraries were prepared by immunoSEQ multiplex PCR; TCRdb keeps only in-frame clonotypes and omits some of them. Of 95,000 or so clones in the sample, about four fifths were seen once. Sequenced sample: peripheral blood. The receptors stem from a woman aged 80 or over with active or convalescent COVID-19.

The chain uses TRBV11-2 and TRBJ2-7, with 9 bases that match TRBD1. This CDR3 spans 15 amino acids. Trimming removed 1 base from V and 2 bases from J; junction bases left unmatched: 3. The germline gives CDR1 SGHAT, CDR2 FQNNGV. CDR3 loop: CASSLGGTGTYEQYF. DNA of the CDR3: TGTGCCAGCAGCTTAGGGGGGACAGGGACCTACGAGCAGTACTTC. The full variable domain, its missing parts supplied by reference TRBV11-2 and TRBJ2-7, is EAGVAQSPRYKIIEKRQSVAFWCNPISGHATLYWYQQILGQGPKLLIQFQNNGVVDDSQLPKDRFSAERLKGVDSTLKIQPAKLEDSAVYLCASSLGGTGTYEQYFGPGTRLTVT.

The chain carries TRBV6-4 and TRBJ1-2; possibly TRBD1 for D (6 bases). The germline CDR1 and CDR2 sequences are MRHNA and SNTAGT. The CDR3 covers 15 residues. The germline V and J ends were trimmed by 3 bases and 4 bases, with 15 bases remaining between them. In DNA form, the CDR3 reads TGTGCCAGCAGTGAGGGGTGGGGGCTCGGCTATGGCTACACCTTC. Its protein is CASSEGWGLGYGYTF.

V is TRBV7-2 and J is TRBJ2-7, with 10 bases aligning to TRBD2. V dropped 6 bases and J dropped 5; count of bases not matched to a gene: 13. CDR1 is SGHTA, CDR2 FQGNSA, per germline. The CDR3 consists of 16 residues. The DNA for the CDR3 is TGTGCCAGCAGACTCTCAGCGGGAGGGCCTCAGGACGAGCAGTACTTC. It yields the protein CASRLSAGGPQDEQYF. Supplemented by reference TRBV7-2 and TRBJ2-7, the full variable domain reads GAGVSQSPSNKVTEKGKDVELRCDPISGHTALYWYRQSLGQGLEFLIYFQGNSAPDKSGLPSDRFSAERTGGSVSTLTIQRTQQEDSAVYLCASRLSAGGPQDEQYFGPGTRLTVT.

The V gene is TRBV27, the J gene TRBJ1-4; TRBD1 matches at 10 bases. V lost 4 bases to trimming and J lost 7 bases; unmatched junction nucleotides: 12. This CDR3 is 17 amino acids long. Germline CDR1 is MNHEY and CDR2 is SMNVEV (reference sequence). CDR3 coding DNA: TGTGCCAGCAGTTATTCGGGACAGGGGTTTGGCTTTGAAAAACTGTTTTTT. This encodes CASSYSGQGFGFEKLFF. Full variable domain (remainder filled in from reference TRBV27 and TRBJ1-4): EAQVTQNPRYLITVTGKKLTVTCSQNMNHEYMSWYRQDPGLGLRQIYYSMNVEVTDKGDVPEGYKVSRKEKRNFPLILESPSPNQTSLYFCASSYSGQGFGFEKLFFGSGTQLSVL.

V is TRBV24-1 and J is TRBJ2-5; unclear D gene. CDR1 is KGHDR, CDR2 SFDVKD, per germline. V gave up 7 bases and J gave up 0 bases, with 8 bases separating them. CDR3 size: 13 residues. CDR3 amino acids: CATSNNNQETQYF. The CDR3 DNA reads TGTGCCACCAGCAATAACAACCAAGAGACCCAGTACTTC.

This chain uses TRBV2 with TRBJ2-3; TRBD2 agrees at 10 bases. V shed 5 bases, J shed 6 bases, and the junction held 8 bases outside the gene matches. Looked up from germline, CDR1 is SNHLY and CDR2 is FYNNEI. The CDR3 totals 15 residues. Here the CDR3 DNA reads TGTGCCAGCAGTAGGCAAGCGGGAGGGCCGGATACGCAGTATTTT. It specifies CASSRQAGGPDTQYF. Full variable domain (missing parts from reference TRBV2 and TRBJ2-3): EPEVTQTPSHQVTQMGQEVILRCVPISNHLYFYWYRQILGQKVEFLVSFYNNEISEKSEIFDDQFSVERPDGSNFTLKIRSTKLEDSAMYFCASSRQAGGPDTQYFGPGTRLTVL.

A single count supports this clone. The J gene is TRBJ1-5, the V gene TRBV29-1; weak D call: TRBD1 (5 bases). The CDR3 length is 12 residues. Germline loops: CDR1 SQVTM, CDR2 ANQGSEA. Deletions cut 4 bases from V and 8 bases from J, with 12 bases between. The CDR3 DNA reads as TGCAGCGTTGCAGACCCGGGGGAGCCCCAGCATTTT. Protein: CSVADPGEPQHF.

J is TRBJ1-2 and V is TRBV19, with no clear D. The germline V and J ends were trimmed by 3 bases and 1 base, with 9 bases remaining between them. Per germline, CDR1 LNHDA and CDR2 SQIVND (reference sequence). The CDR3 loop spans 14 amino acids. CDR3 DNA sequence: TGTGCCAGTAGTATCCCCCGGGATAACTATGGCTACACCTTC. Translated, it gives CASSIPRDNYGYTF.

The chain couples TRBV12-3 or TRBV12-4 to TRBJ2-1; D call uncertain. V was clipped by 3 bases and J by 12 bases, with 9 bases between them. The CDR3 length is 11 residues. The CDR3 sequence is CASSFELTQFF. The DNA for the CDR3 is TGTGCCAGCAGTTTCGAGTTAACGCAGTTCTTC.

This chain joins TRBV7-6 and TRBJ2-5; 7 bases line up with TRBD2. After removal of 1 base from V and 5 bases from J, the junction contained 7 bases not matched to a gene. The CDR3 is made up of 15 amino acids. In germline, CDR1 is SGHVS, CDR2 FNYEAQ. CDR3 in DNA: TGTGCCAGCAGCTTAGGTTATGCGGGAGAGGAGACCCAGTACTTC. It is translated as CASSLGYAGEETQYF.

V is TRBV12-3 or TRBV12-4 and J is TRBJ1-4; the match to TRBD1 covers 7 bases. J gave up 8 bases and V 5 bases, and 5 bases lay outside the gene matches. This CDR3 is built from 13 residues. CDR3 amino acids: CASSRQGGEKLFF. The CDR3 DNA reads TGTGCCAGCAGTCGACAGGGAGGCGAAAAACTGTTTTTT.

This chain uses TRBV11-2 with TRBJ2-5; 8 bases map to TRBD2. Germline V gene data show CDR1 as SGHAT and CDR2 as FQNNGV. The CDR3 covers 15 residues. V was pared by 5 bases and J by 1 base, with 6 bases of the junction left unmatched. In nucleotides, the CDR3 is TGTGCCAGCAGCAGAGCCACTAGCGGCCAAGAGACCCAGTACTTC. Its protein is CASSRATSGQETQYF.

V and J are TRBV28 and TRBJ2-7; TRBD2 agrees at 7 bases. There are 16 residues in the CDR3. Per germline, CDR1 MDHEN and CDR2 SYDVKM. V shed 5 bases and J 0 bases; nucleotides not matched to a gene: 10. The CDR3 sequence: CASSQPSGISSYEQYF. The CDR3 DNA reads as TGTGCCAGCAGTCAGCCTAGCGGAATAAGCTCCTACGAGCAGTACTTC.

The gene calls are TRBV5-1 and TRBJ2-1; D is unclear. The CDR3 is 15 amino acids. With 1 base removed from V and 5 bases from J, the gap between germline ends came to 13 bases. Germline V CDR1 and CDR2: SGHRS, YFSETQ. CDR3 protein: CASSLQTLSHNEQFF. The CDR3 DNA sequence: TGCGCCAGCAGCTTGCAGACACTCAGTCACAATGAGCAGTTCTTC.

The chain employs TRBV10-3 and TRBJ2-2; TRBD1 matches at 7 bases. V lost 3 bases to trimming and J lost 8 bases; unmatched junction nucleotides: 12. Germline values: CDR1 ENHRY, CDR2 SYGVKD. This CDR3 spans 16 amino acids. The CDR3 sequence is CAISENSNRGSGELFF. In DNA form, the CDR3 reads TGTGCCATCAGTGAAAACTCAAACAGGGGATCAGGGGAGCTGTTTTTT.

The rearrangement uses TRBV5-1 and TRBJ2-7, with 7 bases lining up with TRBD1. The CDR3 has 15 residues. V dropped 3 bases and J dropped 6; count of bases not matched to a gene: 12. CDR1 and CDR2 from the germline V gene are SGHRS and YFSETQ. The CDR3 DNA follows: TGCGCCAGCAGCTCTAGGGGGCCCGTACTCGGCGAGCAGTACTTC. It encodes CASSSRGPVLGEQYF.

The J gene is TRBJ1-1, the V gene TRBV11-1; D ambiguous. The CDR3 is made up of 14 amino acids. Germline V gene lookup returns CDR1 SGHAT and CDR2 FQDESV (reference sequence). V lost 1 base to trimming and J lost 0 bases, with 6 bases between them. The CDR3: CASSLGSMNTEAFF. The CDR3 DNA sequence: TGTGCCAGCAGCTTAGGTTCCATGAACACTGAAGCTTTCTTT.

V gene TRBV6-5 combines with J gene TRBJ2-7, with 12 nucleotides matching TRBD2. The trim removed 4 bases at V and 4 bases at J, leaving 5 bases unmatched. The CDR3 consists of 15 residues. Per germline, CDR1 MNHEY and CDR2 SVGAGI. The chain's CDR3 is CASSSWTSGTYEQYF. The CDR3 region has the DNA TGTGCCAGCAGTTCGTGGACTAGCGGGACTTACGAGCAGTACTTC.

This clone was detected once. The CDR3 region has the DNA TGTGCCAGCTCACCCCTGGGACAGGGGGCGCACGAGCAGTACTTC. The encoded protein is CASSPLGQGAHEQYF. The chain joins TRBV18 to TRBJ2-7; TRBD1 matches 12 bases. J lost 5 bases, V lost 3 bases, and 5 bases had no gene match. Germline CDR1 is KGHSH and CDR2 is LQKENI. The CDR3 spans 15 residues.

The chain links TRBV9 to TRBJ2-1, with D perhaps TRBD2 (6 bases). Trimming took 1 base from V and 3 from J, leaving 8 bases between them. This CDR3 has 14 residues. Germline CDR1 SGDLS, CDR2 YYNGEE. The CDR3 nucleotides are TGTGCCAGCAGCGTATTCGGGAGCTACAATGAGCAGTTCTTC. Translation: CASSVFGSYNEQFF.

The chain combines TRBV6-5 with TRBJ1-1; D uncertain. The ends were cut back, 7 bases at V and 1 base at J, with 13 bases in the middle. The CDR3 is made up of 14 amino acids. Germline CDR1 MNHEY, CDR2 SVGAGI. CDR3 bases: TGTGCCAGCACCCCCAACACAGAGAACACTGAAGCTTTCTTT. It translates to CASTPNTENTEAFF.

The chain is built from TRBV2 and TRBJ1-3; 7 bases line up with TRBD1. J lost 0 bases, V lost 7 bases, and 6 bases had no gene match. The CDR3 loop spans 15 amino acids. Germline CDR1 SNHLY, CDR2 FYNNEI. The CDR3 DNA sequence: TGTGCCAGCACTAGGGACAGCCTCTCTGGAAACACCATATATTTT. Protein product: CASTRDSLSGNTIYF.

The chain combines TRBV6-5 with TRBJ1-3; TRBD1 might be the D (5 bases). This CDR3 is 14 amino acids long. The V gene's germline CDR1 is MNHEY and CDR2 SVGAGI. Trimming left V 8 bases short and J 2 bases short, with 13 bases between. The CDR3 DNA sequence: TGTGCCAGCCAGGGCTGGGGCACTGGAAACACCATATATTTT. Translation: CASQGWGTGNTIYF.

The J gene is TRBJ2-1, the V gene TRBV7-3; D perhaps matches TRBD2 (6 bases). V was cut by 5 bases and J by 9 bases, with 11 bases left in between. Germline V gives CDR1 SGHTA, CDR2 FQGTGA. There are 12 residues in the CDR3. The CDR3 nucleotides read TGTGCCAGCAGCCCCCCCGGGGGTGAGCAGTTCTTC. Translating gives CASSPPGGEQFF.

The rearrangement links TRBV7-3 to TRBJ2-1, with 16 bases that match TRBD2. The CDR3 runs 17 residues. V shed 4 bases and J 5 bases; nucleotides not matched to a gene: 5. The germline CDR1 and CDR2 sequences are SGHTA and FQGTGA. The CDR3 loop reads CASSSGLAGGPDNEQFF. The CDR3 nucleotides read TGTGCCAGCAGCTCGGGACTAGCGGGAGGGCCTGACAATGAGCAGTTCTTC.

The CDR3 nucleotides are TGTGCCAGCAGTCCCGGCGGAGGCTTAAACACCATATATTTT. This codes for CASSPGGGLNTIYF. This chain uses TRBV28 with TRBJ1-3; D is unresolved. V lost 5 bases, J lost 6 bases, and 14 bases lay in between. This CDR3 is 14 amino acids long. The germline V gene encodes CDR1 MDHEN and CDR2 SYDVKM.